Given below is one TCR beta chain in context. The antigen is undetermined. This entry belongs to a study of CD8+ T cells in alopecia areata. In the study overall: At a dose of 5 to 10 mg twice daily, oral tofacitinib was given to treated patients.

Broader study findings: Scalp sequencing also captures normal skin's resident alphabeta T cells.

CDR1 and CDR2 (germline): SQVTM, ANQGSEA. CDR3 length: 13 residues. Trimming pared 3 bases from V and 8 bases from J, leaving 16 bases between. Sequencing templates came from extracted RNA that was reverse transcribed into cDNA. Data came from immunoSEQ multiplex PCR; TCRdb stores just in-frame clones and leaves some out. The sample lists some 170,000 clones, 63% seen once, with under 2% in the top ten. Sorting of CD4+ and CD8+ T cells was performed on PBMCs. The V and J genes are TRBV29-1 and TRBJ1-1, with a possible D match to TRBD1 (5 bases). The sample in question was CD4+ T cells sorted from blood, obtained at week 0. The source of this sequence is a human donor with alopecia areata. The chain's CDR3 is CSVEFRAPAEAFF. CDR3 sequence (DNA): TGCAGCGTTGAGTTCAGGGCTCCCGCGGAAGCTTTCTTT.